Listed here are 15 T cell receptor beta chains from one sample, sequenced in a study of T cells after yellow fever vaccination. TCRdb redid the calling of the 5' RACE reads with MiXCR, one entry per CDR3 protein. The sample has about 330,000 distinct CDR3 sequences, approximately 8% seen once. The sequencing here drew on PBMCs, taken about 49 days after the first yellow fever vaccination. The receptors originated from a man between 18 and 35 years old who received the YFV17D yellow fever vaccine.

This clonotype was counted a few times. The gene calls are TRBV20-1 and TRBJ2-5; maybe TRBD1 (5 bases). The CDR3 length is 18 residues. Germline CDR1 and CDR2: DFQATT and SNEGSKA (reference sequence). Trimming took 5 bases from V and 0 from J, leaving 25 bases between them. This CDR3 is CSAGALPLGGSYQETQYF. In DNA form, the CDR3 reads TGCAGTGCTGGGGCCCTCCCTCTTGGCGGATCGTACCAAGAGACCCAGTACTTC.

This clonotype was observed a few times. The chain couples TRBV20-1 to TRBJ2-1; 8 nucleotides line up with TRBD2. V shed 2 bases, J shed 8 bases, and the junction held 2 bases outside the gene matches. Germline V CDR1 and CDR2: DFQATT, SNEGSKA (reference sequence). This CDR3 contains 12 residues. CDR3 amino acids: CSARLAGHEQFF. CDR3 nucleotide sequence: TGCAGTGCTAGATTAGCGGGACATGAGCAGTTCTTC.

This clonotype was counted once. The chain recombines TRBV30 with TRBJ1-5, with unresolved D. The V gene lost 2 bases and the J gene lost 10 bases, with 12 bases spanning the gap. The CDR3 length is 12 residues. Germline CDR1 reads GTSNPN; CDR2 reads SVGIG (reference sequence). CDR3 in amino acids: CAWSKGFHPQHF. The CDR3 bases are TGTGCCTGGAGTAAGGGATTCCACCCCCAGCATTTT.

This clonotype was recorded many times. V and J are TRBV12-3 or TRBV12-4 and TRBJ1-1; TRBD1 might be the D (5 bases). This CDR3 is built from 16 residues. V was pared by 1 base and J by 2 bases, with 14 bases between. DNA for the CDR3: TGTGCCAGCAGTTTAGGGGTTGGGGGTTTCAACACTGAAGCTTTCTTT. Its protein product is CASSLGVGGFNTEAFF.

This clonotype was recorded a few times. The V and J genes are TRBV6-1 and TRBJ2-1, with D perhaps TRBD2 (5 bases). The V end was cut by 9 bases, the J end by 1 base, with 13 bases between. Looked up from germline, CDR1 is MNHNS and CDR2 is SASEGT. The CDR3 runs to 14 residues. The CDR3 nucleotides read TGTGCCAGTGCGGTGACTACATCCTACAATGAGCAGTTCTTC. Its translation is CASAVTTSYNEQFF.

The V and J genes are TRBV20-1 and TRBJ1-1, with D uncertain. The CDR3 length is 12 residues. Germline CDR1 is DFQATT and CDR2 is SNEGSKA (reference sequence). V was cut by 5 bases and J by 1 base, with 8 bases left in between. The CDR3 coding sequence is TGCAGTGCTCAAAGTGGGAACACTGAAGCTTTCTTT. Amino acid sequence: CSAQSGNTEAFF.

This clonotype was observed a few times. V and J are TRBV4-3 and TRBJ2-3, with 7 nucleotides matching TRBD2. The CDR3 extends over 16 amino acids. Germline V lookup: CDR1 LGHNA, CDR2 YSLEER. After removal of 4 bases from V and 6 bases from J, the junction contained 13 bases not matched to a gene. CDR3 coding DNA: TGCGCCAGCAGCCCCATGGCCAGCGGGGCTGGGGATACGCAGTATTTT. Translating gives CASSPMASGAGDTQYF.

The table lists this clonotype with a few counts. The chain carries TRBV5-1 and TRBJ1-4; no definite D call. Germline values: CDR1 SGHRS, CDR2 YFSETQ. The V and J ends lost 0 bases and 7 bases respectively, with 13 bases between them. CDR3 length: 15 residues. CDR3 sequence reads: CASSLGSAELEKLFF. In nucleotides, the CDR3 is TGCGCCAGCAGCTTGGGAAGCGCCGAGCTTGAAAAACTGTTTTTT.

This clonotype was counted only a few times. CDR3 DNA sequence: TGCAGTGCTAGTAGAGCGGGGGGGCCTCGGGAGACCCAGTACTTC. Protein sequence: CSASRAGGPRETQYF. This sequence joins TRBV20-1 and TRBJ2-5; TRBD2 agrees at 10 bases. This CDR3 has 15 residues. Germline V CDR1 and CDR2: DFQATT, SNEGSKA (reference sequence). Losses at the gene ends were 3 bases for V and 5 bases for J; bases not matched to a gene: 9.

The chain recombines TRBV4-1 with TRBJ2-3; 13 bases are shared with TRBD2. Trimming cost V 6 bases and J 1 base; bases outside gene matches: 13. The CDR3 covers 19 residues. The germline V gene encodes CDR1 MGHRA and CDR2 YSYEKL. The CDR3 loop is CASRPGLAGAPRRTDTQYF. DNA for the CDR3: TGCGCCAGCAGACCCGGACTAGCGGGGGCCCCAAGACGCACAGATACGCAGTATTTT.

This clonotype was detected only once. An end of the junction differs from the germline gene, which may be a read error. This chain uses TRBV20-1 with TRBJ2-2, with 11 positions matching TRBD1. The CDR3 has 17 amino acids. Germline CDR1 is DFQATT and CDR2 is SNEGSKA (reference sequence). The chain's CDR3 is CCAYSDRGRPHTGELFF. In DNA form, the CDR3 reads TGCTGTGCTTACTCGGACAGGGGGCGTCCACACACCGGGGAGCTGTTTTTT.

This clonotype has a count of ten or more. The CDR3 protein is CASSFEGKGYTF. The DNA of the CDR3 is TGCGCCAGCAGCTTCGAGGGAAAAGGCTACACCTTC. The gene calls are TRBV5-1 and TRBJ1-2, with unresolved D. Trimming cost V 2 bases and J 8 bases, with 10 bases left between them. Germline CDR1 is SGHRS and CDR2 is YFSETQ. This CDR3 comprises 12 residues. The whole variable domain, filled in from reference TRBV5-1 and TRBJ1-2, reads KAGVTQTPRYLIKTRGQQVTLSCSPISGHRSVSWYQQTPGQGLQFLFEYFSETQRNKGNFPGRFSGRQFSNSRSEMNVSTLELGDSALYLCASSFEGKGYTFGSGTRLTVV.

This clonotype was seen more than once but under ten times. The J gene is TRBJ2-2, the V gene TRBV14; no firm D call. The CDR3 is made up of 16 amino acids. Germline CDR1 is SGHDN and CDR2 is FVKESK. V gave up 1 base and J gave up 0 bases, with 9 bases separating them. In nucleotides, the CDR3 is TGTGCCAGCAGCCAAGTAGTCAGAACGAACACCGGGGAGCTGTTTTTT. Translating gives CASSQVVRTNTGELFF.

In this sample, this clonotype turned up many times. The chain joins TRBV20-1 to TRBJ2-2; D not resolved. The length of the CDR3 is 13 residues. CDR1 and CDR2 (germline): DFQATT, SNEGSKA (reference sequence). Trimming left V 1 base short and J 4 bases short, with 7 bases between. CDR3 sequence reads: CSARVGTTGELFF. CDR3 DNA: TGCAGTGCTAGAGTCGGAACCACCGGGGAGCTGTTTTTT.

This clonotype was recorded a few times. The CDR3 here is CASSYGVYGYTF. The CDR3 region has the DNA TGTGCCAGCAGTTACGGAGTCTATGGCTACACCTTC. The chain combines TRBV12-3 or TRBV12-4 with TRBJ1-2, with D unclear. Trimming pared 4 bases from V and 4 bases from J, leaving 7 bases between. This CDR3 is 12 amino acids long.